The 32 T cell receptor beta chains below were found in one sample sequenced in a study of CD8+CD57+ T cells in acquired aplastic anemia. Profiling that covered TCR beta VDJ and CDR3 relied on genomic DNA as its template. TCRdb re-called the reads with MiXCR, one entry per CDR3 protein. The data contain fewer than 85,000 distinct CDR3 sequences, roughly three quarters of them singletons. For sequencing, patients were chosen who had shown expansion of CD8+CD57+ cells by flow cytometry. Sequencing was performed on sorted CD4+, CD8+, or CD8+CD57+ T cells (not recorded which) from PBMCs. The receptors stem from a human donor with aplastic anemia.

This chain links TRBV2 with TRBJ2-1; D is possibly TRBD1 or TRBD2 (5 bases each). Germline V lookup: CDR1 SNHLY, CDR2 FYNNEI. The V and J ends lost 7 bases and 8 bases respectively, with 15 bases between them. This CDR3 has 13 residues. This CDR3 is CASTPEVGDEQFF. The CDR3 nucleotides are TGTGCCAGCACTCCTGAGGTGGGGGATGAGCAGTTCTTC.

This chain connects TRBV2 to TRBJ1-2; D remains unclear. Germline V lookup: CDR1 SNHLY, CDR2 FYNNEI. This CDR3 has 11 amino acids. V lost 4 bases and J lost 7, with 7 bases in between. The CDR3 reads CASSGGSGYTF. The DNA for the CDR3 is TGTGCCAGCAGTGGAGGTTCTGGCTACACCTTC.

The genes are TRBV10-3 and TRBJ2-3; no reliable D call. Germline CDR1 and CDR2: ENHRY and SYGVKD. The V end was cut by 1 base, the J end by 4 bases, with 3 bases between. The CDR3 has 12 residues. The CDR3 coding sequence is TGTGCCATCAGTGAGTATTCAGATACGCAGTATTTT. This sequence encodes CAISEYSDTQYF.

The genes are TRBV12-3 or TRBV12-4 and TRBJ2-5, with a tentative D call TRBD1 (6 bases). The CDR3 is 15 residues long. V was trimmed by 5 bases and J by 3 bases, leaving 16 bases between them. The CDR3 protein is CASSPHRESEETQYF. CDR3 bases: TGTGCCAGCAGTCCCCACAGGGAGAGTGAAGAGACCCAGTACTTC.

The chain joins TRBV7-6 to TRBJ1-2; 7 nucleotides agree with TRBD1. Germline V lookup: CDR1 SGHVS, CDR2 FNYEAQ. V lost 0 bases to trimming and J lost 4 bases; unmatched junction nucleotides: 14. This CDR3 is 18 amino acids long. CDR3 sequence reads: CASSLAAQGGSSGYGYTF. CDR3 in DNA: TGTGCCAGCAGCTTAGCGGCGCAGGGGGGTTCGTCCGGCTATGGCTACACCTTC. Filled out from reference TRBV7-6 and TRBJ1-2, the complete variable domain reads GAGVSQSPRYKVTKRGQDVALRCDPISGHVSLYWYRQALGQGPEFLTYFNYEAQQDKSGLPNDRFSAERPEGSISTLTIQRTEQRDSAMYRCASSLAAQGGSSGYGYTFGSGTRLTVV.

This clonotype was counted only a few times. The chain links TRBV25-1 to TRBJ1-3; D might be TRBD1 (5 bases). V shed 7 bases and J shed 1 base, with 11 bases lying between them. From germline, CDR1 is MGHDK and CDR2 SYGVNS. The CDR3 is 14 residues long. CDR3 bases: TGTGCCAGCATCGGGGCTCGATCTGGAAACACCATATATTTT. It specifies CASIGARSGNTIYF.

The CDR3 region has the DNA TGTGCCAGCACCCCCCTCGGGACAGGGATTGAGCAGTTCTTC. Translation: CASTPLGTGIEQFF. The chain is built from TRBV2 and TRBJ2-1, with 9 bases identical to TRBD1. Germline V gives CDR1 SNHLY, CDR2 FYNNEI. V gave up 7 bases and J gave up 9 bases; unmatched junction bases: 10. The CDR3 spans 14 residues.

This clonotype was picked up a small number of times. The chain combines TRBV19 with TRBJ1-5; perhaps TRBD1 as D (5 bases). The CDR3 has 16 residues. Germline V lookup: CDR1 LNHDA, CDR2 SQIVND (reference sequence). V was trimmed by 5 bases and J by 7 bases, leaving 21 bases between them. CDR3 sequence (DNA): TGTGCCAGTAGTGACCACCGCGGGGGATCGGGGCAGCCCCAGCATTTT. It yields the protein CASSDHRGGSGQPQHF.

The CDR3 DNA reads TGTGCCAGCAGCACGTACCAGGGGGTCTCCTACGAGCAGTACTTC. Translating gives CASSTYQGVSYEQYF. The chain carries TRBV11-3 and TRBJ2-7; TRBD1 agrees at 7 bases. V was clipped by 5 bases and J by 0 bases; unmatched bases: 7. Germline V lookup: CDR1 SGHNT, CDR2 YENEEA. This CDR3 spans 15 amino acids. Full variable domain (outside the CDR3, taken from reference TRBV11-3 and TRBJ2-7): EAGVVQSPRYKIIEKKQPVAFWCNPISGHNTLYWYLQNLGQGPELLIRYENEEAVDDSQLPKDRFSAERLKGVDSTLKIQPAELGDSAVYLCASSTYQGVSYEQYFGPGTRLTVT.

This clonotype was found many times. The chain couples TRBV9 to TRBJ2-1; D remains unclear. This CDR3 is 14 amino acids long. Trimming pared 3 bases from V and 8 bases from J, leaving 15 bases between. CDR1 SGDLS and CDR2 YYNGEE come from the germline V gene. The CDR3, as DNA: TGTGCCAGCAGCGAAGAACTGGGGTGGGATGAGCAGTTCTTC. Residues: CASSEELGWDEQFF.

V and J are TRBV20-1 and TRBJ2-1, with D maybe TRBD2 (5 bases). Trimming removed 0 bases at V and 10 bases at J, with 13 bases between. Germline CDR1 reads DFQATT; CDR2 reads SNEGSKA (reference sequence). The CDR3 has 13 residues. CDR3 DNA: TGCAGTGCTAGAGATCGGCCCACTAGGGAGCAGTTCTTC. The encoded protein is CSARDRPTREQFF.

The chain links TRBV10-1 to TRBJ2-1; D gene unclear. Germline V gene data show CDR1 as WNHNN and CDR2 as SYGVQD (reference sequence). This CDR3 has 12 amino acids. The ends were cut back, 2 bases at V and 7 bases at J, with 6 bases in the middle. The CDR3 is CASSETENEQFF. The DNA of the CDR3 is TGCGCCAGCAGTGAGACGGAGAATGAGCAGTTCTTC.

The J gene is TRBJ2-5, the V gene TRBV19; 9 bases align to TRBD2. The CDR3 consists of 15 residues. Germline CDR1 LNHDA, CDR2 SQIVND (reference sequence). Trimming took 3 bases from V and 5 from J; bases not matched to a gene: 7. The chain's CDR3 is CASSIGTSSGETQYF. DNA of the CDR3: TGTGCCAGTAGTATCGGGACTAGCAGTGGGGAGACCCAGTACTTC.

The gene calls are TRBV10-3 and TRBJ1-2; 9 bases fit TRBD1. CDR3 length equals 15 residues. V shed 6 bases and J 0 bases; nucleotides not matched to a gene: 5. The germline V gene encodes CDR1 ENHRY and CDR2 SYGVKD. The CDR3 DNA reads TGTGCCATCAGGGGACAGGGACTAGCTAACTATGGCTACACCTTC. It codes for CAIRGQGLANYGYTF.

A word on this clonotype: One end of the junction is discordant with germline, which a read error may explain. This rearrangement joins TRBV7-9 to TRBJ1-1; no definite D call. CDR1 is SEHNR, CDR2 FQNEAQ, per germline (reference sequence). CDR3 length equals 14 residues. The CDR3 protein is CASSLAGFNTKAFF. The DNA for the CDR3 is TGTGCCAGCAGCTTAGCAGGGTTTAACACTAAAGCTTTCTTT.

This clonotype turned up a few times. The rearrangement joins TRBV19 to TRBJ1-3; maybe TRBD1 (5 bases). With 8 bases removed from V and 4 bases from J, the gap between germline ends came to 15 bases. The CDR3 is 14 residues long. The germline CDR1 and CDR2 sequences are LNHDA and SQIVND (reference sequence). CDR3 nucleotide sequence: TGTGCCAGTTGGGACGGTGGAAAAGGAAACACCATATATTTT. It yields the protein CASWDGGKGNTIYF.

The CDR3 bases are TGTGCCAGCAGTGCGGTAGGGGCCGAGCAGTACTTC. It specifies CASSAVGAEQYF. The V and J genes are TRBV6-1 and TRBJ2-7, with D possibly matching TRBD1 (5 bases). V was trimmed by 4 bases and J by 6 bases, leaving 10 bases between them. This CDR3 is built from 12 residues. Germline CDR1 is MNHNS and CDR2 is SASEGT.

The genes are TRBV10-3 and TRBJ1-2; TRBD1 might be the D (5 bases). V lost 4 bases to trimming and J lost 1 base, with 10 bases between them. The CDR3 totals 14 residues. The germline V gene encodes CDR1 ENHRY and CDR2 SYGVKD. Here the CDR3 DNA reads TGTGCCATCAGTGCCGGGGGGGATAACTATGGCTACACCTTC. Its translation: CAISAGGDNYGYTF.

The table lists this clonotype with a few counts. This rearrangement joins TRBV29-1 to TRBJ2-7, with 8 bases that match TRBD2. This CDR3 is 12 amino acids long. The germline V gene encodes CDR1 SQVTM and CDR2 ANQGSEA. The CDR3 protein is CSAGGSLSEQYF. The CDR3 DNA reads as TGCTCGGCGGGAGGATCACTAAGCGAGCAGTACTTC.

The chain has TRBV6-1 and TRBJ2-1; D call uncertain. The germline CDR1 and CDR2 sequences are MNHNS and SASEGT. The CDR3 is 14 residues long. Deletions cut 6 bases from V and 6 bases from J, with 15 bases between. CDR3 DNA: TGTGCCAGCAGCGTAGGCCACCTTAGCAATGAGCAGTTCTTC. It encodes CASSVGHLSNEQFF.

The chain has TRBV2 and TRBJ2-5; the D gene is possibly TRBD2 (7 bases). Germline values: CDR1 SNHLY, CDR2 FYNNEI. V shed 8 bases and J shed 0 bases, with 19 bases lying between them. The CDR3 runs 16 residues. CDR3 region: CASGGVVGGHQETQYF. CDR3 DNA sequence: TGTGCCAGCGGAGGTGTAGTGGGGGGGCACCAAGAGACCCAGTACTTC.

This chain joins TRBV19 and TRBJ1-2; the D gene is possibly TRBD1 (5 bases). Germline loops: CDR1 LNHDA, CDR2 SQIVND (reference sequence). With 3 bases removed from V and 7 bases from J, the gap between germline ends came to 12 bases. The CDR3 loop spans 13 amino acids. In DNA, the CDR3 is TGTGCCAGTAGTATCTACGGGACGGGTGGCTACACCTTC. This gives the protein CASSIYGTGGYTF.

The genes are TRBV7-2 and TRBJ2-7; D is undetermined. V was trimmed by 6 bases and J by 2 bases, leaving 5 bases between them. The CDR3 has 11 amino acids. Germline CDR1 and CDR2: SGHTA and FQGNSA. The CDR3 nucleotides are TGTGCCAGCAGATTCACCTACGAGCAGTACTTC. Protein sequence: CASRFTYEQYF.

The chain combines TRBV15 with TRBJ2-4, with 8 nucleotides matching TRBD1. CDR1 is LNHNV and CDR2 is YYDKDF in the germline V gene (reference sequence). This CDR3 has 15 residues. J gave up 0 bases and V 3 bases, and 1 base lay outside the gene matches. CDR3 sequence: CATSRGQVAKNIQYF. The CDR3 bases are TGTGCCACCAGCAGGGGACAGGTAGCCAAAAACATTCAGTACTTC.

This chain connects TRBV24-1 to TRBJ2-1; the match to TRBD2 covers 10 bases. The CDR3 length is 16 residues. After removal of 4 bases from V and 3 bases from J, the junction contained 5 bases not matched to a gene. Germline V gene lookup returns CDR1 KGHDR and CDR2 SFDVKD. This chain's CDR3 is CATSDHTSGVYNEQFF. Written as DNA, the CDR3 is TGTGCCACCAGTGACCATACTAGCGGGGTCTACAATGAGCAGTTCTTC.

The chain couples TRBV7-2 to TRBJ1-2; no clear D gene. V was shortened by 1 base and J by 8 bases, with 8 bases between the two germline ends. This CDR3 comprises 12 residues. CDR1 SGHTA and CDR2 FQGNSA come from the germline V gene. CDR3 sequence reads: CASSLGLRGYTF. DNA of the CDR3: TGTGCCAGCAGCTTAGGCTTACGCGGCTACACCTTC.

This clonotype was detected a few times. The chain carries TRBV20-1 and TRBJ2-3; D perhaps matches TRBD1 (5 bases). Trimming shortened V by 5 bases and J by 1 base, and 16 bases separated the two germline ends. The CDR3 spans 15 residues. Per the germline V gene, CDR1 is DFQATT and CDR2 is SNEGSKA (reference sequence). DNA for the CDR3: TGCAGTGCTGGCAACGTCAGGGCGCGCACAGATACGCAGTATTTT. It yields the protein CSAGNVRARTDTQYF.

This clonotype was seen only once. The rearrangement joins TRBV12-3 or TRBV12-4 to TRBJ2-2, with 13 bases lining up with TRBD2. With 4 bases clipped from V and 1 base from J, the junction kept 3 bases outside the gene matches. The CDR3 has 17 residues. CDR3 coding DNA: TGTGCCAGCAGTTATGGGACTAGCGGGGAGAACACCGGGGAGCTGTTTTTT. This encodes CASSYGTSGENTGELFF.

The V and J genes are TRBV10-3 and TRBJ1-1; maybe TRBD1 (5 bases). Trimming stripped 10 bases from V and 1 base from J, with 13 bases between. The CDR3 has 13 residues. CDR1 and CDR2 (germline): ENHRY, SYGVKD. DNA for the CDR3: TGTGCCACCTACCGGGGCGCGAACACTGAAGCTTTCTTT. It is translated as CATYRGANTEAFF.

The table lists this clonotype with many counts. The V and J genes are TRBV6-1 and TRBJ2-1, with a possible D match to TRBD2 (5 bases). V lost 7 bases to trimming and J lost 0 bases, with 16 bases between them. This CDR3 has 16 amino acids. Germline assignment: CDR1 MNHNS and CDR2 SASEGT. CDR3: CASNHIERSSYNEQFF. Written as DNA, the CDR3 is TGTGCCAGCAATCACATAGAGCGGAGCTCCTACAATGAGCAGTTCTTC.

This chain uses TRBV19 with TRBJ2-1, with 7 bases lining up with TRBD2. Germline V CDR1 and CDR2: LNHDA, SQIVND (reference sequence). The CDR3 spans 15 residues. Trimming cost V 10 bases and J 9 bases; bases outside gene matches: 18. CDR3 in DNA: TGTGCCACCTTAGCCGGGTCGAGAAGCGGGGCTGAGCAGTTCTTC. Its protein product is CATLAGSRSGAEQFF.

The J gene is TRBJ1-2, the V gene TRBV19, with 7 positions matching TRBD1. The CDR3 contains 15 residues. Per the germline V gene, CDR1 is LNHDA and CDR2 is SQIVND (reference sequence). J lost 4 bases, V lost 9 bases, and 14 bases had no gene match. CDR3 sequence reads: CASSGQVSSAYGYTF. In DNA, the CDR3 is TGTGCCAGCTCAGGACAGGTCTCGTCGGCCTATGGCTACACCTTC.